This is a list of T cell receptor beta chains from one sample in a study of blood T cell repertoires in COVID-19. Clones were sequenced by immunoSEQ multiplex PCR, and TCRdb holds only the in-frame ones, with some missing. The sample has about 57,000 clones, about four fifths seen once. The material sequenced was peripheral blood. These receptor sequences come from a woman aged 80 or older with acute or convalescent COVID-19. The CDR3 runs from the conserved cysteine through the conserved F or W. D genes are given only for firm matches. Expanded clones get a size class; other rows say once, few or many, or leave the size out.

.	TRBV7-8	TRBJ1-6	.	CASSPDRSALHF	TGTGCCAGCAGCCCCGACAGATCGGCCCTCCACTTT
.	TRBV7-9	TRBJ1-6	.	CASSFAQGRGNSPLHF	TGTGCCAGCAGCTTTGCTCAGGGGCGGGGGAATTCACCCCTCCACTTT
.	TRBV9	TRBJ2-2	.	CASRHRKGGNTGELFF	TGTGCCAGCCGCCACCGTAAAGGAGGGAACACCGGGGAGCTGTTTTTT
.	TRBV12-3/TRBV12-4	TRBJ2-4	.	CASSPLAKNIQYF	TGTGCCAGCAGTCCTCTAGCCAAAAACATTCAGTACTTC
.	TRBV18	TRBJ2-5	.	CASSMDVLEGTQYF	TGTGCCAGCTCAATGGATGTACTAGAAGGGACCCAGTACTTC
.	TRBV11-1	TRBJ2-1	TRBD2	CASSLVGTSSYNEQFF	TGTGCCAGCAGCTTAGTGGGGACTAGCAGTTACAATGAGCAGTTCTTC
.	TRBV19	TRBJ1-2	.	CASKRDSIYGYTF	TGTGCCAGTAAGAGAGACAGCATCTATGGCTACACCTTC
.	TRBV7-3	TRBJ2-1	TRBD2	CASSPSGSSYNEQFF	TGTGCCAGCAGCCCGAGCGGGAGTTCCTACAATGAGCAGTTCTTC
few	TRBV4-2	TRBJ2-7	.	CASSHARGTYEQYF	TGTGCCAGCAGCCATGCCCGGGGAACCTACGAGCAGTACTTC
.	TRBV20-1	TRBJ1-6	TRBD1	CSASPGTATLSSYNSPLHF	TGCAGTGCCAGTCCCGGGACAGCTACCCTTAGCTCCTATAATTCACCCCTCCACTTT
.	TRBV9	TRBJ1-1	TRBD1	CASSVGTAGTEAFF	TGTGCCAGCAGCGTTGGGACAGCAGGCACTGAAGCTTTCTTT
.	TRBV4-1	TRBJ1-2	TRBD1	CASSQAPPGQGGFNYGYTF	TGCGCCAGCAGCCAAGCTCCCCCCGGACAGGGGGGCTTTAACTATGGCTACACCTTC
.	TRBV7-8	TRBJ1-2	.	CASSPGVPDGYTF	TGTGCCAGCAGCCCCGGGGTTCCGGATGGCTACACCTTC
.	TRBV7-9	TRBJ2-1	.	CASSSRAQSYNEQFF	TGTGCCAGCAGCTCCAGGGCGCAATCCTACAATGAGCAGTTCTTC
.	TRBV5-1	TRBJ2-6	.	CASRSPDGRRTSGANVLTF	TGCGCCAGCAGGAGCCCGGACGGGAGACGGACCTCTGGGGCCAACGTCCTGACTTTC
.	TRBV19	TRBJ2-5	.	CASSIDNGRGGQETQYF	TGTGCCAGTAGTATAGATAACGGAAGGGGCGGACAAGAGACCCAGTACTTC
.	TRBV18	TRBJ2-1	TRBD2	CASSPRLAGGKNEQFF	TGTGCCAGCTCACCCAGACTAGCGGGAGGGAAAAATGAGCAGTTCTTC
few	TRBV2	TRBJ2-1	TRBD1	CASSEDRGSYNEQFF	TGTGCCAGCAGTGAAGACAGGGGTTCCTACAATGAGCAGTTCTTC
.	TRBV19	TRBJ1-2	.	CASSPGLNGYTF	TGTGCCAGTAGTCCGGGACTTAATGGCTACACCTTC
.	TRBV28	TRBJ1-1	TRBD1	CASSPGQGKAFF	TGTGCCAGCAGTCCAGGACAGGGTAAAGCTTTCTTT
.	TRBV2	TRBJ2-1	.	CASSEQGWEQFF	TGTGCCAGCAGTGAACAGGGTTGGGAGCAGTTCTTC
.	TRBV6-5	TRBJ2-7	TRBD1	CASSLGQGWIEQYF	TGTGCCAGCAGTCTCGGACAGGGATGGATCGAGCAGTACTTC
.	TRBV18	TRBJ2-7	TRBD2	CASSKQREASYEQYF	TGTGCCAGCTCAAAACAGCGGGAGGCCTCCTACGAGCAGTACTTC
.	TRBV28	TRBJ2-7	.	CASSLGGAGGSYEQYF	TGTGCCAGCAGTTTGGGTGGGGCCGGGGGCTCCTACGAGCAGTACTTC
.	TRBV9	TRBJ1-6	TRBD1	CASSVDGQGNSPLHF	TGTGCCAGCAGCGTAGACGGACAGGGCAATTCACCCCTCCACTTT
.	TRBV4-1	TRBJ2-1	.	CASSFDSLYNEQFF	TGCGCCAGCAGTTTTGACAGCCTATACAATGAGCAGTTCTTC
.	TRBV11-2	TRBJ1-1	TRBD1	CASSLERGRGAFF	TGTGCCAGCAGCTTAGAGAGGGGGCGCGGAGCTTTCTTT
.	TRBV6-5	TRBJ1-1	TRBD1	CASSTDRDLNTEAFF	TGTGCCAGCAGTACCGACAGGGACCTCAACACTGAAGCTTTCTTT
.	TRBV11-2	TRBJ1-5	.	CASSLDLTANQPQHF	TGTGCCAGCAGCTTAGATTTAACAGCAAATCAGCCCCAGCATTTT
.	TRBV28	TRBJ2-7	.	CASSLGAGTPYEQYF	TGTGCCAGCAGTTTGGGGGCCGGGACCCCCTACGAGCAGTACTTC
.	TRBV21-1	TRBJ1-5	.	CASSKTGGENQPQHF	TGTGCCAGCAGCAAAACAGGGGGCGAAAATCAGCCCCAGCATTTT
once	TRBV7-9	TRBJ2-3	.	CASSRAASGTDTQYF	TGTGCCAGCAGCCGCGCGGCTAGCGGCACAGATACGCAGTATTTT
.	TRBV20-1	TRBJ2-5	.	CSALFRETQYF	TGCAGTGCCCTGTTCAGGGAGACCCAGTACTTC
.	TRBV27	TRBJ1-5	.	CASSDRPYQPQHF	TGTGCCAGCAGCGACAGACCGTATCAGCCCCAGCATTTT
.	TRBV5-4	TRBJ1-2	.	CASSLNNRYGYTF	TGTGCCAGCAGCTTGAACAATCGCTATGGCTACACCTTC
.	TRBV28	TRBJ1-5	.	CASSSGFRPQHF	TGTGCCAGCAGTTCAGGATTTAGGCCCCAGCATTTT
once	TRBV10-1	TRBJ2-7	.	CARMGPGEDYEQYF	TGCGCCAGAATGGGCCCGGGGGAGGACTACGAGCAGTACTTC
few	TRBV28	TRBJ1-1	TRBD1	CASSLPSKGAGNTEAFF	TGTGCCAGCAGTTTACCCTCTAAGGGGGCCGGGAACACTGAAGCTTTCTTT
few	TRBV6-5	TRBJ1-1	.	CASRALTGQGTEAFF	TGTGCCAGCAGAGCCCTTACAGGGCAAGGCACTGAAGCTTTCTTT
few	TRBV19	TRBJ1-1	.	CASSITKSGQAFF	TGTGCCAGTAGTATTACGAAATCGGGTCAAGCTTTCTTT
.	TRBV11-2	TRBJ2-3	TRBD2	CASSFSAGPITDTQYF	TGTGCCAGCAGCTTCTCAGCGGGGCCTATCACAGATACGCAGTATTTT
.	TRBV3-1/TRBV3-2	TRBJ2-1	.	CASSQDISINEQFF	TGTGCCAGCAGCCAAGATATTAGCATCAATGAGCAGTTCTTC
.	TRBV19	TRBJ1-2	.	CASSIGRDSNYGYTF	TGTGCCAGTAGTATAGGTCGAGATTCTAACTATGGCTACACCTTC
few	TRBV20-1	TRBJ2-7	TRBD2	CSASAGGNYEQYF	TGCAGTGCTAGTGCGGGAGGGAACTACGAGCAGTACTTC
.	TRBV4-1	TRBJ1-2	TRBD1	CASRLEQGATTGGRGYTF	TGCGCCAGCAGGCTAGAGCAGGGGGCCACAACAGGGGGCCGTGGCTACACCTTC
few	TRBV19	TRBJ2-3	.	CASSMGLASGDTQYF	TGTGCCAGTAGTATGGGGCTAGCGAGTGGAGATACGCAGTATTTT
.	TRBV30	TRBJ1-2	.	CAWSVQLANYGYTF	TGTGCCTGGAGTGTCCAACTGGCTAACTATGGCTACACCTTC
.	TRBV5-4	TRBJ2-3	.	CASSLALSRGVADTQYF	TGTGCCAGCAGCTTGGCCTTGTCCAGGGGTGTGGCAGATACGCAGTATTTT
few	TRBV7-9	TRBJ1-2	TRBD1	CASSLPGQPYGYTF	TGTGCCAGCAGCTTACCGGGACAGCCCTATGGCTACACCTTC
.	TRBV12-3/TRBV12-4	TRBJ1-5	.	CASSLAADTPQHF	TGTGCCAGCAGTTTAGCGGCGGACACCCCCCAGCATTTT
few	TRBV10-2	TRBJ2-2	TRBD1	CASRGTGAAGTGELFF	TGCGCCAGCAGGGGTACAGGGGCCGCGGGCACCGGGGAGCTGTTTTTT
few	TRBV19	TRBJ2-2	TRBD2	CASSTSGAGELFF	TGTGCCTCCTCGACTAGCGGCGCCGGGGAGCTGTTTTTT